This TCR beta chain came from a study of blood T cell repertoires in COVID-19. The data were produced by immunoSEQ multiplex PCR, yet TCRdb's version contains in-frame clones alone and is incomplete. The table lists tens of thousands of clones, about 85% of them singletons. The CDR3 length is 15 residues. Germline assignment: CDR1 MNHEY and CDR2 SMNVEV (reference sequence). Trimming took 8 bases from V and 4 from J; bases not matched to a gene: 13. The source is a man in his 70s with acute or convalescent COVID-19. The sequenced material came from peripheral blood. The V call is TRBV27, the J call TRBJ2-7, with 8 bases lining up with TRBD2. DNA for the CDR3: TGTGCCAGCGGCGAACGGGGGCTAGCGGGTTACGAGCAGTACTTC. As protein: CASGERGLAGYEQYF.